This T cell receptor beta chain originates from a study of T cells in Graves' hyperthyroidism and ophthalmopathy. Study results and caveats: Classification by a 13 V-J model distinguished ophthalmopathy from stable hyperthyroidism.

What was amplified from RNA transcripts were TCR beta CDR3 regions. In the first-round RT-PCR of the TCR CDR3, the HTBI primer set was used. Each CDR3 protein gets one entry after TCRdb re-called the multiplex PCR reads with MiXCR. The table includes 660,000 or so distinct CDR3 sequences, more than 20% detected once. About this clonotype: What it binds is unknown. A read error may produce the germline difference seen at one junction end.

Under 3 months was the duration of disease in ophthalmopathy patients, who also had a Clinical Activity Score of at least 3 and a NOSPECS grade of at least 4. Germline values: CDR1 DFQATT, CDR2 SNEGSKA (reference sequence). The CDR3 consists of 11 residues. This TCR was sampled from a man aged 25-45 years with Graves' ophthalmopathy. The chain carries TRBV20-1 and TRBJ2-1; D is unresolved. Input material: blood. CDR3 nucleotides: TGCAGTGCTAGAGATCACAATGAGCGGTTCTTC. As protein: CSARDHNERFF.